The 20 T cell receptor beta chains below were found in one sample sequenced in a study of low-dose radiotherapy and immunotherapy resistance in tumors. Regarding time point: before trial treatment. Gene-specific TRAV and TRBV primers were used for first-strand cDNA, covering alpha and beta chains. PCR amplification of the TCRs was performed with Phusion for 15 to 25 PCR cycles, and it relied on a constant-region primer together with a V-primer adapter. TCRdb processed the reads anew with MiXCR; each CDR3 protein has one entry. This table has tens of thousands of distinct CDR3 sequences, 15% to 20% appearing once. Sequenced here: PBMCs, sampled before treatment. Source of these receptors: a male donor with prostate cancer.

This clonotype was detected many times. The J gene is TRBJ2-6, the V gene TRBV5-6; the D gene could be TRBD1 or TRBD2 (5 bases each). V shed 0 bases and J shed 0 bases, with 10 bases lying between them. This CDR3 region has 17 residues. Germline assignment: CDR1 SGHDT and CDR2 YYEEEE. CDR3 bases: TGTGCCAGCAGCTTGGGCCCAGGGAGCTCTGGGGCCAACGTCCTGACTTTC. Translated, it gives CASSLGPGSSGANVLTF.

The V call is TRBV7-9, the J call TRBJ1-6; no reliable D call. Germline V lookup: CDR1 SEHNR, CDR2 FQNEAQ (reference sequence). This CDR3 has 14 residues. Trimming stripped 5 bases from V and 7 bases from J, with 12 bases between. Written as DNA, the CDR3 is TGTGCCAGCAGCCCCACGAGCGCAAATTCACCCCTCCACTTT. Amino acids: CASSPTSANSPLHF.

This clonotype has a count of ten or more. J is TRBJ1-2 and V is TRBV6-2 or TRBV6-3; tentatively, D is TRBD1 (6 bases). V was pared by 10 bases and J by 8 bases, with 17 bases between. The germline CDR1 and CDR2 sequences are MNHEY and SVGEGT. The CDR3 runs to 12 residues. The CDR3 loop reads CATRGPSDGYTF. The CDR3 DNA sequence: TGTGCCACCAGGGGCCCCTCCGACGGCTACACCTTC.

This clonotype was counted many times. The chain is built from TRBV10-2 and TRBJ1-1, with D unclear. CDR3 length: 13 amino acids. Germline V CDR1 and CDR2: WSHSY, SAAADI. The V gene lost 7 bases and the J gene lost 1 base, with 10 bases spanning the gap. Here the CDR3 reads CASITTENTEAFF. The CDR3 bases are TGCGCCAGCATCACCACTGAGAACACTGAAGCTTTCTTT.

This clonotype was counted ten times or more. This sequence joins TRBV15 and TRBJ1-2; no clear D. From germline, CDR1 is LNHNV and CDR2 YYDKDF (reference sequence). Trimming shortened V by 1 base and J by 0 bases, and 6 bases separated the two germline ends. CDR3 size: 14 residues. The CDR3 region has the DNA TGTGCCACCAGCAGAGTGTTAGCTAACTATGGCTACACCTTC. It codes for CATSRVLANYGYTF.

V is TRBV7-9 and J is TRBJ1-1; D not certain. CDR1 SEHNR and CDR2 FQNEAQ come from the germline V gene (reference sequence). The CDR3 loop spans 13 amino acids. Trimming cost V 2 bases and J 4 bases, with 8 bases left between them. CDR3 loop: CASSLTESTEAFF. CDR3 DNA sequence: TGTGCCAGCAGCTTAACGGAGTCCACTGAAGCTTTCTTT.

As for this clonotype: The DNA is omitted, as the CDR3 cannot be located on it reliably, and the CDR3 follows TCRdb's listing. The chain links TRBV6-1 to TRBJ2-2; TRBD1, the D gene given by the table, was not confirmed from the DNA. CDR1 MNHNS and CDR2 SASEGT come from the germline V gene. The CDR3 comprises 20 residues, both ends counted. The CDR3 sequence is CASRSSPANTGELFFFFFFF.

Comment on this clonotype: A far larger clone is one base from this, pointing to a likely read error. CDR3 region: CASSLGATTEAFF. The CDR3 DNA follows: TGTGCCAGCAGCTTGGGGGCGACGACTGAAGCTTTCTTT. V and J are TRBV5-8 and TRBJ1-1; D remains unclear. From germline, CDR1 is SGHTS and CDR2 YDEGEE. CDR3 length equals 13 residues. V was clipped by 0 bases and J by 5 bases, with 8 bases between them.

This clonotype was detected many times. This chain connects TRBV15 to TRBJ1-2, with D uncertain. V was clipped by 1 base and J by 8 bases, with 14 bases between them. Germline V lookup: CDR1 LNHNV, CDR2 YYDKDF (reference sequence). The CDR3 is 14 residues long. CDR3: CATSRVGEFYGYTF. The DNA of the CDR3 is TGTGCCACCAGCAGAGTTGGGGAATTCTACGGCTACACCTTC.

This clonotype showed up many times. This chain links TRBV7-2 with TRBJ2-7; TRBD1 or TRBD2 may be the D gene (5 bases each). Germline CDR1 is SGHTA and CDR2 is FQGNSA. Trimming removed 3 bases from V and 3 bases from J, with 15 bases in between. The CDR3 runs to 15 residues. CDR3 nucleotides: TGTGCCAGCAGCTTTGGATGGGCAGGGAGCTACGAGCAGTACTTC. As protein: CASSFGWAGSYEQYF.

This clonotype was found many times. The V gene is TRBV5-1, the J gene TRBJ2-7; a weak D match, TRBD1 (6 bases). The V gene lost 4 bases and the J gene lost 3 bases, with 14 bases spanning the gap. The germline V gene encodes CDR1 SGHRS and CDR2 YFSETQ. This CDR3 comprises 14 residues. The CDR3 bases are TGCGCCAGCAGCCATGGATCGACAGGCTACGAGCAGTACTTC. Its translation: CASSHGSTGYEQYF.

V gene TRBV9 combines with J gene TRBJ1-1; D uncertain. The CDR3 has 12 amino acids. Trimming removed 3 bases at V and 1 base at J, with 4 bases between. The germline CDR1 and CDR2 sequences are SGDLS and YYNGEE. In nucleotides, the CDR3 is TGTGCCAGCAGCGGGAAGAACACTGAAGCTTTCTTT. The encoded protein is CASSGKNTEAFF.

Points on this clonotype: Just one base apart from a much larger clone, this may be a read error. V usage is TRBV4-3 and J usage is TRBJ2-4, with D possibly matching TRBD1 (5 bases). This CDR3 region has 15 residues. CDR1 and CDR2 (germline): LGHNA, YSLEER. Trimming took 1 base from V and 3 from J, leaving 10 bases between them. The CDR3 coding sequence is TGCGCCAGCAGCCAAGGACAGTTCCGCAAAAACATTCAGTACTTC. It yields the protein CASSQGQFRKNIQYF.

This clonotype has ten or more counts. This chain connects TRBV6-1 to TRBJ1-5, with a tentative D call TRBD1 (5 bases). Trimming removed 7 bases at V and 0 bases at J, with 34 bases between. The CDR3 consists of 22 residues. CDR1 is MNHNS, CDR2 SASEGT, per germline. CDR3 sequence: CASTPRLSRRGQRPYSNQPQHF. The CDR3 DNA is TGTGCCAGCACACCCCGCCTTAGTCGGAGGGGCCAACGCCCTTATAGCAATCAGCCCCAGCATTTT.

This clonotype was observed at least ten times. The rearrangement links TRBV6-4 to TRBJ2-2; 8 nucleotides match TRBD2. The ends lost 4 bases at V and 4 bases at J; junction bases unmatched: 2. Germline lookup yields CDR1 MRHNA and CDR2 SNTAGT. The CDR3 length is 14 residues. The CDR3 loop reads CASSVSGGTGELFF. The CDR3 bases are TGTGCCAGCAGTGTGAGCGGGGGCACCGGGGAGCTGTTTTTT.

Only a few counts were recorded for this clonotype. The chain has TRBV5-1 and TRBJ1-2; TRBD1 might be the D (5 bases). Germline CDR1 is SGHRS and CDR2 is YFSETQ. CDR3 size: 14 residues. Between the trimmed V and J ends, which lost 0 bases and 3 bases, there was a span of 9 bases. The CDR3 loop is CASSLETADYGYTF. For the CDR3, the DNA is TGCGCCAGCAGCTTGGAGACAGCAGACTATGGCTACACCTTC.

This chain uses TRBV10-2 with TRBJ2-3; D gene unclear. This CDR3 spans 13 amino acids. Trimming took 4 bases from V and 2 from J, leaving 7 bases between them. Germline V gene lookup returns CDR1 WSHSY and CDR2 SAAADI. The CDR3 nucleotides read TGCGCCAGCAGTGGGTACGACACAGATACGCAGTATTTT. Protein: CASSGYDTDTQYF.

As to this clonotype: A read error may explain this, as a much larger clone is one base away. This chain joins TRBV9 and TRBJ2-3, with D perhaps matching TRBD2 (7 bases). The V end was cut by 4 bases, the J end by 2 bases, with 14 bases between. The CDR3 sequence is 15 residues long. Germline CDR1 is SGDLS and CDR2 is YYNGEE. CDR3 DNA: TGTGCCAGCAGCAGGGGGGGGGAAAACACAGATACGCAGTATTTT. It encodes CASSRGGENTDTQYF.

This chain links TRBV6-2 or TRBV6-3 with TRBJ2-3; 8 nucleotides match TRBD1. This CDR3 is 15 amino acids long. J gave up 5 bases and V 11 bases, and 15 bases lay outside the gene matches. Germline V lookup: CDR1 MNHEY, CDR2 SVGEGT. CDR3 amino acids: CASQRGTGNQDTQYF. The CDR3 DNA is TGTGCCTCCCAACGAGGGACAGGAAATCAAGATACGCAGTATTTT.

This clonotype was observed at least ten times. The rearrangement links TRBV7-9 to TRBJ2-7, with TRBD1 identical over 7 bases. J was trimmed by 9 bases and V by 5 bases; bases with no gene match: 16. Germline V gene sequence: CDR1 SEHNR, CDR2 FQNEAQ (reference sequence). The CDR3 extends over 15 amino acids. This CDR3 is CASSTTGRELTRQYF. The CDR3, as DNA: TGTGCCAGCAGCACGACAGGGAGAGAACTTACGAGGCAGTACTTC. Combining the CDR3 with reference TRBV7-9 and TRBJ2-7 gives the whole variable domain DTGVSQNPRHKITKRGQNVTFRCDPISEHNRLYWYRQTLGQGPEFLTYFQNEAQLEKSRLLSDRFSAERPKGSFSTLEIQRTEQGDSAMYLCASSTTGRELTRQYFGPGTRLTVT.